These T cell receptor beta chains were read from a single sample in a study of radiotherapy plus CTLA-4 blockade in lung cancer. TCRdb's table, derived via immunoSEQ multiplex PCR, lists solely in-frame clones and lacks some. The sample holds about 77,000 clones; around 74% are singletons and the top ten take more than 7.5%. The specimen comprised peripheral blood, sampled from a patient treated with radiotherapy plus ipilimumab. The receptors shown here come from a human donor with non-small cell lung cancer whose response to radiotherapy plus ipilimumab could not be evaluated. The CDR3 runs from the conserved cysteine through the conserved F or W. Fields, in order: D gene, J gene, V gene, clone size, CDR3 protein, CDR3 DNA. The D gene is left open where the match is weak. Clone size, where shown, is once, few, many, or a class for clones that have expanded.

TRBD1 | TRBJ1-2 | TRBV18 | - | CASSPDQGVNYGYTF | TGTGCCAGCTCACCTGACCAGGGGGTTAACTATGGCTACACCTTC
TRBD1 | TRBJ2-7 | TRBV5-1 | - | CASSLGGQGFYEQYF | TGCGCCAGCAGCTTGGGGGGACAGGGATTCTACGAGCAGTACTTC
- | TRBJ1-3 | TRBV4-1 | - | CASSRGGRGAGNTIYF | TGCGCCAGCAGCCGGGGGGGCCGGGGGGCTGGAAACACCATATATTTT
- | TRBJ2-1 | TRBV5-4 | few | CASSINRLLNNEQFF | TGTGCCAGCAGCATTAACAGGCTGCTTAACAATGAGCAGTTCTTC
- | TRBJ2-1 | TRBV6-5 | - | CASSYGQGPYNEQFF | TGTGCCAGCAGTTACGGGCAGGGGCCCTACAATGAGCAGTTCTTC
TRBD2 | TRBJ2-2 | TRBV7-6 | - | CASSLNLAGASNTGELFF | TGTGCCAGCAGCTTAAATTTAGCGGGGGCCTCGAACACCGGGGAGCTGTTTTTT
- | TRBJ1-5 | TRBV19 | - | CASSRIGVQPQHF | TGTGCCAGTAGTAGGATAGGGGTACAGCCCCAGCATTTT
TRBD1 | TRBJ1-5 | TRBV27 | - | CASSPHRGQFNQPQHF | TGTGCCAGCAGTCCCCACAGGGGGCAATTCAATCAGCCCCAGCATTTT
TRBD2 | TRBJ2-1 | TRBV4-1 | - | CASSRGVTSGGSNEQFF | TGCGCCAGCAGCCGGGGGGTTACTAGCGGGGGATCGAATGAGCAGTTCTTC
- | TRBJ2-7 | TRBV18 | - | CASSPQGGGYEQYF | TGTGCCAGCTCACCTCAGGGAGGTGGCTACGAGCAGTACTTC
TRBD2 | TRBJ2-2 | TRBV5-4 | - | CASSASGSWNAGELFF | TGTGCCAGCAGCGCTAGCGGGAGCTGGAACGCCGGGGAGCTGTTTTTT
- | TRBJ1-1 | TRBV10-3 | - | CAIGGGIEAFF | TGTGCCATCGGGGGAGGGATTGAAGCTTTCTTT
TRBD1 | TRBJ2-7 | TRBV30 | - | CAWSRDRAHEQYF | TGTGCCTGGAGCCGGGACAGGGCCCACGAGCAGTACTTC
TRBD1 | TRBJ1-4 | TRBV4-1 | few | CASSQGQGLATNEKLFF | TGCGCCAGCAGCCAAGGACAGGGCCTTGCTACTAATGAAAAACTGTTTTTT
- | TRBJ1-6 | TRBV5-1 | - | CASSPKIGNDNSPLHF | TGCGCCAGCAGCCCAAAAATCGGGAATGATAATTCACCCCTCCACTTT
- | TRBJ1-2 | TRBV19 | few | CASSIVRAEVVGYTF | TGTGCCAGTAGTATAGTTCGGGCGGAGGTGGTCGGCTACACCTTC
TRBD2 | TRBJ2-5 | TRBV9 | - | CASSGGGGASETQYF | TGTGCCAGCAGCGGGGGCGGGGGGGCTTCGGAGACCCAGTACTTC
TRBD1 | TRBJ2-7 | TRBV5-1 | - | CASSLEGRGRIYEQYF | TGCGCCAGCAGCTTGGAAGGCAGGGGGCGCATCTACGAGCAGTACTTC
TRBD1 | TRBJ2-1 | TRBV5-4 | - | CASSLNRDRGYNEQFF | TGTGCCAGCAGTCTTAACCGGGACAGGGGCTACAATGAGCAGTTCTTC
TRBD2 | TRBJ2-5 | TRBV4-2 | - | CASSQASGKGGGETQYF | TGTGCCAGCAGCCAAGCCAGCGGGAAGGGCGGTGGAGAGACCCAGTACTTC
- | TRBJ2-3 | TRBV5-4 | - | CASSLPTSYSTDTQYF | TGTGCCAGCAGCTTACCTACTAGCTATAGCACAGATACGCAGTATTTT
TRBD1 | TRBJ2-5 | TRBV5-1 | once | CASSLEGTEQETQYF | TGCGCCAGCAGCTTGGAGGGGACAGAACAAGAGACCCAGTACTTC
TRBD1 | TRBJ2-7 | TRBV7-3 | - | CASSPAAGGSPHEQYF | TGTGCCAGCAGCCCAGCGGCAGGGGGATCCCCCCACGAGCAGTACTTC
- | TRBJ2-7 | TRBV5-1 | - | CASSADPGHRSYEQYF | TGCGCCAGCAGCGCCGATCCGGGACACAGATCCTACGAGCAGTACTTC
TRBD1 | TRBJ2-5 | TRBV2 | once | CASSGGRGRETQYF | TGTGCCAGCAGTGGGGGCAGGGGGCGAGAGACCCAGTACTTC
TRBD1 | TRBJ2-1 | TRBV30 | few | CAWSVGTGALGFNEQFF | TGTGCCTGGAGTGTAGGGACAGGGGCCCTAGGTTTCAATGAGCAGTTCTTC
- | TRBJ1-4 | TRBV19 | many | CASHTGSGEKLFF | TGTGCCAGCCATACAGGGAGTGGTGAAAAACTGTTTTTT
TRBD2 | TRBJ2-2 | TRBV7-8 | - | CASSLRLAGGSTGELFF | TGTGCCAGCAGCTTGAGACTAGCGGGGGGCTCCACCGGGGAGCTGTTTTTT
- | TRBJ2-7 | TRBV27 | - | CASSLYPPQRAIGEQYF | TGTGCCAGCAGTTTATACCCCCCCCAGAGGGCTATAGGCGAGCAGTACTTC
TRBD1 | TRBJ2-3 | TRBV30 | - | CAWSVAQGTDTQYF | TGTGCCTGGAGTGTCGCACAGGGGACAGATACGCAGTATTTT
TRBD1 | TRBJ1-1 | TRBV7-2 | once | CASSWDRYDTEAFF | TGTGCCAGCAGCTGGGACAGGTATGACACTGAAGCTTTCTTT
TRBD1 | TRBJ1-4 | TRBV2 | - | CASIPGQANEKLFF | TGTGCCAGCATCCCGGGACAGGCAAATGAAAAACTGTTTTTT
TRBD2 | TRBJ2-7 | TRBV5-1 | - | CASSLAVFGLAGVYEQYF | TGCGCCAGCAGCTTGGCCGTTTTTGGACTAGCGGGCGTTTACGAGCAGTACTTC
- | TRBJ2-2 | TRBV6-6 | - | CASSYLGSTGELFF | TGTGCCAGCAGTTACCTCGGTTCCACCGGGGAGCTGTTTTTT
- | TRBJ2-1 | TRBV20-1 | - | CSATRNNEQFF | TGCAGTGCTACTAGGAACAATGAGCAGTTCTTC
- | TRBJ1-1 | TRBV4-2 | - | CASSHGLRTEAFF | TGTGCCAGCAGCCACGGGTTAAGGACTGAAGCTTTCTTT
- | TRBJ2-7 | TRBV6-6 | - | CASSYERGSYEQYF | TGTGCCAGCAGTTACGAACGGGGATCCTACGAGCAGTACTTC
TRBD2 | TRBJ2-3 | TRBV5-4 | - | CASSLEAGGTDTQYF | TGTGCCAGCAGCTTGGAGGCGGGAGGCACAGATACGCAGTATTTT
TRBD1 | TRBJ1-4 | TRBV28 | few | CASSRMGQGKEKLFF | TGTGCCAGCAGTCGCATGGGACAGGGAAAAGAAAAACTGTTTTTT
- | TRBJ2-7 | TRBV9 | - | CASSVGSSSYEQYF | TGTGCCAGCAGCGTAGGTTCTAGCTCCTACGAGCAGTACTTC
TRBD2 | TRBJ2-3 | TRBV14 | once | CASSPGLVFDTQYF | TGTGCCAGCAGCCCGGGACTAGTGTTCGATACGCAGTATTTT
- | TRBJ1-1 | TRBV2 | - | CASRSQVVGTEAFF | TGTGCCAGCAGATCACAGGTTGTGGGCACTGAAGCTTTCTTT
- | TRBJ1-1 | TRBV7-2 | - | CASRRQELNTEAFF | TGTGCCAGCAGACGACAGGAATTGAACACTGAAGCTTTCTTT
TRBD2 | TRBJ2-3 | TRBV5-1 | - | CASNGWRGDTDTQYF | TGCGCCAGCAATGGATGGCGGGGGGACACAGATACGCAGTATTTT
- | TRBJ2-6 | TRBV30 | - | CAWIQVAGANVLTF | TGTGCCTGGATCCAGGTAGCTGGGGCCAACGTCCTGACTTTC
- | TRBJ2-1 | TRBV15 | - | CATSSGGVGINEQFF | TGTGCCACCAGCAGTGGCGGGGTCGGGATTAATGAGCAGTTCTTC
TRBD1 | TRBJ1-1 | TRBV5-1 | - | CASSLMAGGTEAFF | TGCGCCAGCAGCTTGATGGCAGGGGGTACTGAAGCTTTCTTT
TRBD2 | TRBJ2-7 | TRBV9 | - | CASSAAGGYAYEQYF | TGTGCCAGCAGCGCAGCGGGAGGGTACGCCTACGAGCAGTACTTC
- | TRBJ1-5 | TRBV6-1 | - | CASSESISGEGSNQPQHF | TGTGCCAGCAGTGAATCCATCTCAGGGGAAGGAAGCAATCAGCCCCAGCATTTT
TRBD1 | TRBJ2-7 | TRBV30 | - | CAWSIGTGRSYEQYF | TGTGCCTGGAGTATCGGGACAGGCCGCTCCTACGAGCAGTACTTC
- | TRBJ2-1 | TRBV5-1 | - | CASSLTAGGDNEQFF | TGCGCCAGCAGCTTGACGGCCGGGGGAGACAATGAGCAGTTCTTC
- | TRBJ1-1 | TRBV9 | - | CASSEGQGTMNTEAFF | TGTGCCAGCAGCGAAGGGCAGGGTACCATGAACACTGAAGCTTTCTTT
- | TRBJ1-1 | TRBV4-2 | - | CASSQTGNTEAFF | TGTGCCAGCAGCCAGACAGGGAACACTGAAGCTTTCTTT
TRBD1 | TRBJ2-7 | TRBV29-1 | once | CSVRTGPNEQYF | TGCAGCGTGCGGACAGGGCCCAACGAGCAGTACTTC